This T cell receptor beta chain was documented in a study of identifying expanded T cells in peripheral blood. Study-wide results and limits: Two-week clone count variance significantly increased as total template count grew. Technical replicates showed about 1.2 changed clones; two weeks roughly 16; four weeks 19.

No infections or other immune events were documented during collection. The assay was immunoSEQ multiplex PCR, and TCRdb's table has in-frame clones only and misses some. The sample has around 60,000 clones, under 85% seen once. As regards this clone: Its target is unknown.

Looked up from germline, CDR1 is LNHDA and CDR2 is SQIVND (reference sequence). Trimming took off 3 bases at V and 1 base at J, with 9 bases between the two ends. There are 14 residues in the CDR3. The sequenced sample consisted of blood. This TCR came from a person between 18 and 75 years old in good health. This chain links TRBV19 with TRBJ1-1; no firm D call. Written as DNA, the CDR3 is TGTGCCAGTAGTATCAGCAGGCAGAACACTGAAGCTTTCTTT. This translates into CASSISRQNTEAFF.